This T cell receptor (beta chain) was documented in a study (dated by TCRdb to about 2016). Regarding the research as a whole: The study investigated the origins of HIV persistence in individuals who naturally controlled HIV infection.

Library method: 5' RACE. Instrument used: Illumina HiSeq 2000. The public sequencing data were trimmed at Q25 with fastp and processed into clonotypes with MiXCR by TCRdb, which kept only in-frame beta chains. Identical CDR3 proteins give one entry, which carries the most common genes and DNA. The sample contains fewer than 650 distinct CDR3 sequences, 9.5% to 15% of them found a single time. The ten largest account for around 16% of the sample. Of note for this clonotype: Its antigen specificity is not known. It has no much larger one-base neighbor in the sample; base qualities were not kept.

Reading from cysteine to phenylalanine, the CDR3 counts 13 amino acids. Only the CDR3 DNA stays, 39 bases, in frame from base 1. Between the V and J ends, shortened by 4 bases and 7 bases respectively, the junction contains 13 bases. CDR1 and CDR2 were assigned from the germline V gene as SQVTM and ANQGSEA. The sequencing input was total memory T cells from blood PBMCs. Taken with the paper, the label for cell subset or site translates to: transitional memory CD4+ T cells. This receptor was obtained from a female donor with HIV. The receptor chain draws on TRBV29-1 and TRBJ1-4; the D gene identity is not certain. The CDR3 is CSVVTHRGEKLFF. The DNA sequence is TGCAGCGTTGTTACGCATCGGGGTGAAAAACTGTTTTTT.